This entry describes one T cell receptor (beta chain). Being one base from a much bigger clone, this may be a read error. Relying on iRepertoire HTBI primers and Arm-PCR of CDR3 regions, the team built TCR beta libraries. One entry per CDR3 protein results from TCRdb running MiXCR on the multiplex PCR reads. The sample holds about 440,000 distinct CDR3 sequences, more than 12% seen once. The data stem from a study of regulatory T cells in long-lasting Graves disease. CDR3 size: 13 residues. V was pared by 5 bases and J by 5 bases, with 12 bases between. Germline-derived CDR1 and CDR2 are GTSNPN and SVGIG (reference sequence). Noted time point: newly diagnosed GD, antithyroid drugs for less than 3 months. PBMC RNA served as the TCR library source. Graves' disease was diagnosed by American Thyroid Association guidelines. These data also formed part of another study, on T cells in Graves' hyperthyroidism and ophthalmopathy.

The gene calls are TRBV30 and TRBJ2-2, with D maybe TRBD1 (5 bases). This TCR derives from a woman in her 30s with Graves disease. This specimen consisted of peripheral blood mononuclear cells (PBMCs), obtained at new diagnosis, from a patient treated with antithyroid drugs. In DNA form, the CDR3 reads TGTGCCTGGCATTTAGGGGAAACCGGGGAGCTGTTTTTT. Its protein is CAWHLGETGELFF. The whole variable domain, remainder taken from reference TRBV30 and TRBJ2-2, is SQTIHQWPATLVQPVGSPLSLECTVEGTSNPNLYWYRQAAGRGLQLLFYSVGIGQISSEVPQNLSASRPQDRQFILSSKKLLLSDSGFYLCAWHLGETGELFFGEGSRLTVL.